The 9 T cell receptor beta chains below all came from one sample that was sequenced in a study of cytomegalovirus exposure and HLA in healthy donors. The PCR was carried out with 60 Vbeta primers and 13 Jbeta primers. Profiled with immunoSEQ multiplex PCR; TCRdb holds only in-frame clones, not every one. The table includes about 180,000 clones, around 80% detected once. The sample consisted of PBMCs. The receptors derive from a boy between 2 and 10 years old in good health and CMV-seronegative.

This chain joins TRBV19 and TRBJ1-2; D is perhaps TRBD1 (5 bases). CDR3 size: 14 residues. Trimming shortened V by 4 bases and J by 5 bases, and 14 bases separated the two germline ends. Germline V gives CDR1 LNHDA, CDR2 SQIVND (reference sequence). The CDR3 loop is CASSTLRGGYGYTF. The CDR3 region has the DNA TGTGCCAGTAGTACGCTACGGGGGGGGTATGGCTACACCTTC.

The rearrangement joins TRBV7-2 to TRBJ1-4; D perhaps matches TRBD1 (5 bases). The CDR3 sequence is 14 residues long. CDR1 SGHTA and CDR2 FQGNSA come from the germline V gene. Trimming cost V 1 base and J 8 bases, with 11 bases left between them. The CDR3 loop is CASSLDQGGEKLFF. The CDR3 DNA follows: TGTGCCAGCAGCTTAGACCAGGGTGGCGAAAAACTGTTTTTT.

Note on this clone: Other DNA sequences from this sample encode an identical CDR3 as well. The V call is TRBV7-9, the J call TRBJ1-2; TRBD1 matches at 7 bases. Trimming removed 1 base from V and 2 bases from J; junction bases left unmatched: 1. CDR1 SEHNR and CDR2 FQNEAQ come from the germline V gene (reference sequence). This CDR3 comprises 14 residues. CDR3 sequence: CASSLEGQNYGYTF. Here the CDR3 DNA reads TGTGCCAGCAGCTTAGAGGGACAGAACTATGGCTACACCTTC. The full variable domain, rest sourced from reference TRBV7-9 and TRBJ1-2, is DTGVSQNPRHKITKRGQNVTFRCDPISEHNRLYWYRQTLGQGPEFLTYFQNEAQLEKSRLLSDRFSAERPKGSFSTLEIQRTEQGDSAMYLCASSLEGQNYGYTFGSGTRLTVV.

In DNA form, the CDR3 reads TGTGCCAGCAGCGTAACCGGGAGCCGAGACGGGGAGCTGTTTTTT. Its translation: CASSVTGSRDGELFF. The gene calls are TRBV9 and TRBJ2-2; D is possibly TRBD2 (6 bases). The CDR3 spans 15 residues. The germline gives CDR1 SGDLS, CDR2 YYNGEE. V was shortened by 1 base and J by 7 bases, with 14 bases between the two germline ends.

This chain connects TRBV6-4 to TRBJ1-2; 7 nucleotides align to TRBD1. The CDR3 spans 18 residues. Germline V gives CDR1 MRHNA, CDR2 SNTAGT. With 2 bases clipped from V and 4 bases from J, the junction kept 16 bases outside the gene matches. The CDR3 here is CASSDSRQGPKGGYGYTF. The CDR3 region has the DNA TGTGCCAGCAGTGACAGCCGACAGGGACCGAAAGGCGGCTATGGCTACACCTTC.

V usage is TRBV11-2 and J usage is TRBJ1-2; TRBD1 matches at 7 bases. This CDR3 has 13 amino acids. CDR1 is SGHAT, CDR2 FQNNGV, per germline. Germline trimming cut 3 bases from V and 5 bases from J; bases unmatched to any gene: 3. CDR3 sequence reads: CASSLGQLYGYTF. For the CDR3, the DNA is TGTGCCAGCAGCTTGGGACAGCTTTATGGCTACACCTTC.

The V gene is TRBV6-5, the J gene TRBJ1-2; no firm D call. Trimming removed 0 bases at V and 5 bases at J, with 13 bases between. The CDR3 length is 15 residues. CDR1 and CDR2 from the germline V gene are MNHEY and SVGAGI. The CDR3 nucleotides are TGTGCCAGCAGTTACTCGGGCCGCCGTCTATATGGCTACACCTTC. Protein sequence: CASSYSGRRLYGYTF.

CDR3 nucleotides: TGTGCCAGCAGCCAAGCCGGGACAGGGGGATATGAGCAGTACTTC. This codes for CASSQAGTGGYEQYF. This sequence joins TRBV14 and TRBJ2-7; 11 bases match TRBD1. Looked up from germline, CDR1 is SGHDN and CDR2 is FVKESK. The CDR3 consists of 15 residues. V was clipped by 1 base and J by 7 bases; unmatched bases: 6.

The CDR3: CASRSSTGQMTNTGELFF. The CDR3, as DNA: TGTGCCAGCAGGAGCAGCACGGGACAGATGACGAACACCGGGGAGCTGTTTTTT. The V call is TRBV11-2, the J call TRBJ2-2; TRBD1 aligns across 7 bases. This CDR3 comprises 18 residues. Trimming removed 6 bases from V and 0 bases from J; junction bases left unmatched: 13. Per germline, CDR1 SGHAT and CDR2 FQNNGV. The full variable domain, rest sourced from reference TRBV11-2 and TRBJ2-2, is EAGVAQSPRYKIIEKRQSVAFWCNPISGHATLYWYQQILGQGPKLLIQFQNNGVVDDSQLPKDRFSAERLKGVDSTLKIQPAKLEDSAVYLCASRSSTGQMTNTGELFFGEGSRLTVL.